Given below is one TCR beta chain in context. This CDR3 has 13 amino acids. CDR1 and CDR2 from the germline V gene are SGHTA and FQGTGA. The V end was cut by 3 bases, the J end by 5 bases, with 8 bases between. This specimen comes from a study of OX40 agonist ivuxolimab in advanced cancers. Only in-frame clones appear in the TCRdb table, and some are missing; sequencing was by immunoSEQ multiplex PCR. Counted here are about 41,000 clones, around four fifths occurring once; the ten biggest clones make up under 3.5%. The material was CD4+ or CD8+ T cells sorted from blood, obtained in a trial of the OX40 agonist ivuxolimab. This clonotype was sampled from an adult with an advanced solid tumor such as melanoma, head and neck, liver or kidney cancer. This rearrangement joins TRBV7-3 to TRBJ2-1; no reliable D call. DNA of the CDR3: TGTGCCAGCAGCTTGGGTAGCCACAATGAGCAGTTCTTC. Its protein is CASSLGSHNEQFF.